This T cell receptor (beta chain) was recorded in a study of T cell changes during pregnancy in multiple sclerosis. Sequencing was performed with immunoSEQ multiplex PCR; in TCRdb, only in-frame clones are kept and a portion is missing. The data show 50,000 to 70,000 clones, around 90% seen once. Sequenced here: peripheral blood, sampled in the second trimester of pregnancy. The sequence was collected from a female donor with multiple sclerosis, enrolled in a pregnancy study.

CDR3 DNA: TGTGCCAGCAGCGTAGCCGAGGGAGCGGACACCGGGGAGCTGTTTTTT. This encodes CASSVAEGADTGELFF. V usage is TRBV9 and J usage is TRBJ2-2, with a possible D match to TRBD2 (5 bases). Germline V gives CDR1 SGDLS, CDR2 YYNGEE. Trimming shortened V by 0 bases and J by 3 bases, and 12 bases separated the two germline ends. CDR3 length: 16 residues.